A single sample gave rise to the 24 T cell receptor beta chains below, sequenced in a study of identical twins. MiXCR, run by TCRdb on the 5' RACE reads, gives a single entry per CDR3 protein. In the table there are some 460,000 distinct CDR3 sequences, about 14% of which are singletons. The same sample was also used in a study of yellow fever vaccine responses in identical twins.

The sequenced sample consisted of CD4+ T cells sorted from blood. These TCRs come from a woman younger than 35 in good health.

This clonotype has a handful of counts. The rearrangement links TRBV6-5 to TRBJ2-1, with a tentative D call TRBD2 (6 bases). The CDR3 is 15 residues long. V was cut by 4 bases and J by 4 bases, with 14 bases left in between. Germline V gene lookup returns CDR1 MNHEY and CDR2 SVGAGI. CDR3 residues: CASSSYRERYNEQFF. In DNA, the CDR3 is TGTGCCAGCAGTTCTTACCGGGAGCGTTACAATGAGCAGTTCTTC.

This clonotype has ten or more counts. J is TRBJ2-3 and V is TRBV3-1; 9 bases are shared with TRBD2. V shed 3 bases and J 4 bases; nucleotides not matched to a gene: 5. Germline V gene data show CDR1 as LGHDT and CDR2 as YNNKEL (reference sequence). CDR3 length: 15 residues. Here the CDR3 reads CASSQLASGADTQYF. DNA of the CDR3: TGTGCCAGCAGCCAGCTAGCTAGCGGGGCAGATACGCAGTATTTT.

The chain is built from TRBV7-9 and TRBJ2-3; 8 bases align to TRBD2. Germline V lookup: CDR1 SEHNR, CDR2 FQNEAQ (reference sequence). The trim removed 5 bases at V and 5 bases at J, leaving 12 bases unmatched. The CDR3 has 16 residues. CDR3: CASSTSRGRSRDTQYF. The CDR3, as DNA: TGTGCCAGCAGCACCAGTCGCGGGAGGTCCAGAGATACGCAGTATTTT.

This clonotype was detected only a few times. The chain links TRBV7-9 to TRBJ2-4; maybe TRBD2 (5 bases). Trimming cost V 1 base and J 3 bases, with 13 bases left between them. Per the germline V gene, CDR1 is SEHNR and CDR2 is FQNEAQ (reference sequence). The CDR3 has 16 amino acids. CDR3 nucleotides: TGTGCCAGCAGCTTAGGAAACGGGATTATCAAAAACATTCAGTACTTC. Amino acid sequence: CASSLGNGIIKNIQYF.

This clonotype was seen a handful of times. V and J are TRBV5-1 and TRBJ2-7; 8 bases are a match to TRBD2. The CDR3 length is 16 residues. Unmatched junction bases numbered 10, after V lost 2 bases and J lost 3 bases. The germline CDR1 and CDR2 sequences are SGHRS and YFSETQ. This chain's CDR3 is CASSFNPSGSGYEQYF. CDR3 DNA: TGCGCCAGCAGCTTTAACCCAAGCGGGAGTGGCTACGAGCAGTACTTC.

The CDR3 DNA reads as TGTGCCAGCAGCTCCAGGGGGCAGGGGACTTCCTACGAGCAGTACTTC. Translating gives CASSSRGQGTSYEQYF. The V gene is TRBV7-9, the J gene TRBJ2-7, with 8 bases aligning to TRBD1. Germline loops: CDR1 SEHNR, CDR2 FQNEAQ (reference sequence). The CDR3 consists of 16 residues. Trimming took 4 bases from V and 1 from J; bases not matched to a gene: 9.

This clonotype was counted between two and nine times. This could be a read error, since a much larger clone is one nucleotide away. This chain joins TRBV3-1 and TRBJ2-2; no clear D. The germline gives CDR1 LGHDT, CDR2 YNNKEL (reference sequence). This CDR3 has 11 residues. The ends were cut back, 7 bases at V and 1 base at J, with 1 base in the middle. The CDR3 sequence is CASMNTGELFF. The CDR3 DNA sequence: TGTGCCAGCATGAACACCGGGGAGCTGTTTTTT.

This chain links TRBV7-3 with TRBJ2-1; D is uncertain. The CDR3 consists of 15 residues. In germline, CDR1 is SGHTA, CDR2 FQGTGA. V was trimmed by 1 base and J by 2 bases, leaving 9 bases between them. CDR3 residues: CASSLINTAYNEQFF. CDR3 bases: TGTGCCAGCAGCTTAATCAACACAGCCTACAATGAGCAGTTCTTC.

This clonotype was counted between two and nine times. The chain carries TRBV4-1 and TRBJ2-3; 9 positions agree with TRBD2. The CDR3 runs 21 residues. The germline CDR1 and CDR2 sequences are MGHRA and YSYEKL. V was pared by 0 bases and J by 0 bases, with 16 bases of the junction left unmatched. Written as DNA, the CDR3 is TGCGCCAGCAGCCAAGATCTTTCGGGTAGCGGGAGAGTTGGCAGCACAGATACGCAGTATTTT. It encodes CASSQDLSGSGRVGSTDTQYF.

The chain is built from TRBV15 and TRBJ1-5; D is unclear. The CDR3 is 15 amino acids. Germline CDR1 and CDR2: LNHNV and YYDKDF (reference sequence). The germline V and J ends were trimmed by 0 bases and 3 bases, with 9 bases remaining between them. The CDR3 loop reads CATSRDDEFNQPQHF. The CDR3 DNA reads TGTGCCACCAGCAGAGATGACGAATTCAATCAGCCCCAGCATTTT.

The V gene is TRBV3-1, the J gene TRBJ2-1; D is possibly TRBD1 (7 bases). The germline V gene encodes CDR1 LGHDT and CDR2 YNNKEL (reference sequence). The CDR3 runs to 15 residues. V was clipped by 4 bases and J by 2 bases, with 12 bases between them. CDR3 sequence (DNA): TGTGCCAGCAGCCCCGGCAGGGGGGCCTACAATGAGCAGTTCTTC. It specifies CASSPGRGAYNEQFF.

The table lists this clonotype with a few counts. This chain uses TRBV28 with TRBJ2-7, with TRBD1 identical over 10 bases. Germline assignment: CDR1 MDHEN and CDR2 SYDVKM. V shed 5 bases and J 2 bases; nucleotides not matched to a gene: 9. This CDR3 has 16 amino acids. The CDR3 is CASSTGQGGLAYEQYF. Written as DNA, the CDR3 is TGTGCCAGCAGTACCGGACAGGGGGGGCTGGCCTACGAGCAGTACTTC.

This clonotype has a count of ten or more. The chain employs TRBV24-1 and TRBJ2-3; 8 nucleotides line up with TRBD2. V dropped 6 bases and J dropped 0; count of bases not matched to a gene: 10. The CDR3 has 17 amino acids. The germline CDR1 and CDR2 sequences are KGHDR and SFDVKD. The CDR3 coding sequence is TGTGCCACCAGTTTAAGTACTAGCGGTACTAGCACAGATACGCAGTATTTT. This codes for CATSLSTSGTSTDTQYF.

The chain carries TRBV20-1 and TRBJ2-3; D is possibly TRBD1 (5 bases). Between the trimmed V and J ends, which lost 0 bases and 4 bases, there was a span of 14 bases. The CDR3 consists of 15 residues. Germline CDR1 is DFQATT and CDR2 is SNEGSKA (reference sequence). The CDR3 protein is CSARDQKTVSDTQYF. The CDR3 bases are TGCAGTGCTAGAGACCAAAAGACAGTTTCAGATACGCAGTATTTT.

This clonotype was picked up a small number of times. This rearrangement joins TRBV10-3 to TRBJ2-7; D perhaps matches TRBD2 (6 bases). Trimming removed 6 bases from V and 0 bases from J, with 12 bases in between. Germline CDR1 ENHRY, CDR2 SYGVKD. The CDR3 runs to 14 residues. CDR3 in DNA: TGTGCCATCAGGGGGGACTCAAGCTCCTACGAGCAGTACTTC. This codes for CAIRGDSSSYEQYF.

The chain employs TRBV27 and TRBJ2-4; possibly TRBD1 for D (6 bases). V lost 3 bases and J 2 bases, leaving 11 bases between the germline ends. The germline CDR1 and CDR2 sequences are MNHEY and SMNVEV (reference sequence). CDR3 size: 15 residues. The CDR3 nucleotides read TGTGCCAGCAGTTTTGCGACAGGAACCAAAAACATTCAGTACTTC. Translated, it gives CASSFATGTKNIQYF.

The V and J genes are TRBV27 and TRBJ1-1; 11 nucleotides agree with TRBD1. Germline V CDR1 and CDR2: MNHEY, SMNVEV (reference sequence). The CDR3 runs to 17 residues. Trimming removed 5 bases from V and 2 bases from J; junction bases left unmatched: 10. The chain's CDR3 is CASSPARTGGKNTEAFF. The CDR3 DNA reads as TGTGCCAGCAGTCCAGCCCGGACAGGGGGCAAAAACACTGAAGCTTTCTTT.

This clonotype turned up a few times. The chain combines TRBV4-3 with TRBJ2-2, with D possibly matching TRBD1 (5 bases). Trimming stripped 3 bases from V and 7 bases from J, with 12 bases between. The CDR3 runs 14 residues. Germline loops: CDR1 LGHNA, CDR2 YSLEER. CDR3 DNA: TGCGCCAGCAGCCAGGAAAGACAGATCGGGGAGCTGTTTTTT. It translates to CASSQERQIGELFF.

The chain joins TRBV27 to TRBJ2-5; tentatively, D is TRBD2 (6 bases). This CDR3 has 15 residues. CDR1 is MNHEY and CDR2 is SMNVEV in the germline V gene (reference sequence). The V and J ends lost 4 bases and 1 base respectively, with 13 bases between them. CDR3 DNA sequence: TGTGCCAGCAGTTCCTCCACGGGGGTCCAAGAGACCCAGTACTTC. This gives the protein CASSSSTGVQETQYF.

There are a few counts of this clonotype. The V gene is TRBV5-6, the J gene TRBJ2-5; D not certain. Trimming pared 2 bases from V and 0 bases from J, leaving 5 bases between. The CDR3 has 13 amino acids. From germline, CDR1 is SGHDT and CDR2 YYEEEE. This chain's CDR3 is CASSFLDQETQYF. CDR3 DNA: TGTGCCAGCAGCTTCCTAGACCAAGAGACCCAGTACTTC.

The chain couples TRBV6-5 to TRBJ1-6, with D possibly TRBD1 on 6 matching bases. The CDR3 is 15 residues long. The V and J ends lost 3 bases and 7 bases respectively, with 13 bases between them. The germline gives CDR1 MNHEY, CDR2 SVGAGI. CDR3 nucleotide sequence: TGTGCCAGCAGTTATGGGGGGCTTGGGAATTCACCCCTCCACTTT. Its protein product is CASSYGGLGNSPLHF.

This clonotype was seen a few times. The rearrangement links TRBV20-1 to TRBJ2-3, with D perhaps TRBD2 (6 bases). Deletions cut 0 bases from V and 0 bases from J, with 13 bases between. Germline CDR1 is DFQATT and CDR2 is SNEGSKA (reference sequence). This CDR3 spans 16 amino acids. CDR3 DNA sequence: TGCAGTGCTAGAGATAGCGGTGCCCCTAGCACAGATACGCAGTATTTT. It specifies CSARDSGAPSTDTQYF.

CDR3 coding DNA: TGTGCCAGCAACAAAGACAGGGGGCAAGAGACCCAGTACTTC. It specifies CASNKDRGQETQYF. The chain employs TRBV6-2 or TRBV6-3 and TRBJ2-5; 9 positions agree with TRBD1. Germline CDR1 is MNHEY and CDR2 is SVGEGT. The ends lost 7 bases at V and 2 bases at J; junction bases unmatched: 5. The CDR3 covers 14 residues.

The chain has TRBV6-1 and TRBJ2-1, with a weak D call TRBD1 (6 bases). The CDR3 extends over 14 amino acids. V lost 3 bases and J lost 3, with 9 bases in between. Germline lookup yields CDR1 MNHNS and CDR2 SASEGT. CDR3 DNA: TGTGCCAGCAGTGACAGGGGAATCTACAATGAGCAGTTCTTC. Translating gives CASSDRGIYNEQFF.